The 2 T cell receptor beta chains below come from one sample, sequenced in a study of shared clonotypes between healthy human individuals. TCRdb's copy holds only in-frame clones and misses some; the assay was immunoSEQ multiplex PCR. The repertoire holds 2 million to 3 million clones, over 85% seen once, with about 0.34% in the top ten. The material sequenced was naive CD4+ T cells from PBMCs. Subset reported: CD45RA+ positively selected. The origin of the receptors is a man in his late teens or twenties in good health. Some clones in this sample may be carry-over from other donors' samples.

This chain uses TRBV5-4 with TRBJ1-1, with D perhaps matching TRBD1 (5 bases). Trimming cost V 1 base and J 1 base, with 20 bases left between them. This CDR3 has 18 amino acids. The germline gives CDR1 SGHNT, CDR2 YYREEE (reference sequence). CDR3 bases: TGTGCCAGCAGCTTGTCTTTGCAGGGTCGAGGCAGGAACACTGAAGCTTTCTTT. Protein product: CASSLSLQGRGRNTEAFF.

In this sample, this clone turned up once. The CDR3 DNA is TGTGCCAGCAGTCCGTGGGGATTGGAAGGCTACACCTTC. It is translated as CASSPWGLEGYTF. V is TRBV28 and J is TRBJ1-2; no firm D call. CDR1 is MDHEN and CDR2 is SYDVKM in the germline V gene. There are 13 residues in the CDR3. Trimming cost V 5 bases and J 8 bases, with 15 bases left between them.